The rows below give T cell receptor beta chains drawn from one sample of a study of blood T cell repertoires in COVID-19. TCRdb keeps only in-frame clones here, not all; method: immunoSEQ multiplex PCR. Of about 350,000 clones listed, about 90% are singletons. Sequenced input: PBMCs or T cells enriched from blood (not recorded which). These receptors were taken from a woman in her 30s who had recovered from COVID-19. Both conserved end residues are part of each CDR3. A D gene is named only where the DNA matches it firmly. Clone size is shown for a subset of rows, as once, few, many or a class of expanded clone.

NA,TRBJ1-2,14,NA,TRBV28,CASSNPGQRYGYTF,TGTGCCAGCAGCAACCCGGGACAACGATATGGCTACACCTTC
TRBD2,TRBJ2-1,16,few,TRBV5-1,CASSLPLAGVGNEQFF,TGCGCCAGCAGCTTGCCACTAGCGGGAGTAGGCAATGAGCAGTTCTTC
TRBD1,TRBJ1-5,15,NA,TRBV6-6,CASILRGQGNQPQHF,TGTGCCAGCATCTTACGGGGACAGGGCAATCAGCCCCAGCATTTT
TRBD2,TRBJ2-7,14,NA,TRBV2,CASRREGSSYEQYF,TGTGCCAGCAGAAGGGAGGGTTCCTCCTACGAGCAGTACTTC
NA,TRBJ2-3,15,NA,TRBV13,CASSLGGSSPGTQYF,TGTGCCAGCAGCTTAGGCGGGTCTAGCCCAGGTACGCAGTATTTT
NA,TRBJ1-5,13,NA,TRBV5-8,CASSPREGQPQHF,TGTGCCAGCAGCCCCAGGGAGGGTCAGCCCCAGCATTTT
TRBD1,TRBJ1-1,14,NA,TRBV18,CASSSQGGDTEAFF,TGTGCCAGCTCATCACAGGGGGGGGACACTGAAGCTTTCTTT
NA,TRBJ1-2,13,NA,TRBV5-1,CASSTREAGGYTF,TGCGCCAGCAGTACCCGGGAGGCGGGTGGCTACACCTTC
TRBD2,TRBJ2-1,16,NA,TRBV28,CASSLIEASGNNEQFF,TGTGCCAGCAGTTTAATCGAGGCTAGCGGTAACAATGAGCAGTTCTTC
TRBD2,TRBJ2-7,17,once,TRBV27,CASSLWGSGSVSYEQYF,TGTGCCAGCAGTTTATGGGGTAGCGGGAGTGTTTCCTACGAGCAGTACTTC
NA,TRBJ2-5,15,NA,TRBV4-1,CASSQLDRTQETQYF,TGCGCCAGCAGCCAACTTGACAGAACCCAAGAGACCCAGTACTTC
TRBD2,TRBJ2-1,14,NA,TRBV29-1,CSVHRVTSSAEQFF,TGCAGCGTCCACCGGGTGACTAGCTCGGCTGAGCAGTTCTTC
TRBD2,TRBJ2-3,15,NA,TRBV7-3,CASSLAGLTTDTQYF,TGTGCCAGCAGCCTCGCGGGACTAACCACAGATACGCAGTATTTT
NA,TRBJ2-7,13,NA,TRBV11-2,CASSLTDSYEQYF,TGTGCCAGCAGCTTAACAGACTCCTACGAGCAGTACTTC
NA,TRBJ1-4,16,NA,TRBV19,CASSFDKTATNEKLFF,TGTGCCAGTAGTTTCGACAAGACAGCAACTAATGAAAAACTGTTTTTT
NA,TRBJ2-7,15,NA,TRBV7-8,CASSFTQGEDYEQYF,TGTGCCAGCAGCTTTACTCAGGGCGAAGACTACGAGCAGTACTTC
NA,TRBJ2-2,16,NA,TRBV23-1,CASSQASPRTPGSCFF,NA
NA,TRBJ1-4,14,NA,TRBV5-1,CASRQQASNEKLFF,TGCGCCAGCAGGCAACAGGCCTCTAATGAAAAACTGTTTTTT